The clone carrying this T cell receptor (beta chain) is medium-sized (0.01 to 0.1%) in the sample. Individual cDNA molecules received unique molecular identifiers. Via MiXCR, TCRdb re-called the 5' RACE reads, giving one row per CDR3 protein. Of approximately 46,000 distinct CDR3 sequences in the sample, approximately 6% were seen once. The V and J ends lost 0 bases and 11 bases respectively, with 11 bases between them. This CDR3 region has 12 residues. In germline, CDR1 is DFQATT, CDR2 SNEGSKA (reference sequence). The data were obtained in a study of early T cells in non-severe SARS-CoV-2 infection.

Sequencing was done on a sample of whole blood. This TCR came from an adult who was a healthcare worker with PCR-confirmed SARS-CoV-2 infection or an uninfected control (not recorded which). This rearrangement joins TRBV20-1 to TRBJ2-1, with D perhaps TRBD2 (5 bases). This CDR3 is CSAREEKRQQFF. The CDR3 nucleotides are TGCAGTGCTAGAGAAGAAAAGCGGCAGCAGTTCTTC.